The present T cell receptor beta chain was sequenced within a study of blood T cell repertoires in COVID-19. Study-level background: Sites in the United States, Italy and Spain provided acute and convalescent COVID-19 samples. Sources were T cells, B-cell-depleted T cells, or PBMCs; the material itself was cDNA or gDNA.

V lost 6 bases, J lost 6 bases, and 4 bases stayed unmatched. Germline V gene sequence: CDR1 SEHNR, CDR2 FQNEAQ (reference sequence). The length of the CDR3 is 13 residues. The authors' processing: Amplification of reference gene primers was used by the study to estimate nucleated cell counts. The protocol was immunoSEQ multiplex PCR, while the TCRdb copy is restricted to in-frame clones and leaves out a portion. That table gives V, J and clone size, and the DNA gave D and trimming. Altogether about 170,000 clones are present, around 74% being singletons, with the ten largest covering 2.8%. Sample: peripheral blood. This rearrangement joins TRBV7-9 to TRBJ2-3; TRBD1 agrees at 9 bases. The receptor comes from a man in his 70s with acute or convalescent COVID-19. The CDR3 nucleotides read TGTGCCAGCAGAAGACAGGGGGACGATACGCAGTATTTT. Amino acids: CASRRQGDDTQYF.